This entry lists 19 T cell receptor beta chains sequenced from one sample in a study of cytomegalovirus exposure and HLA in healthy donors. In the PCR, 60 Vbeta and 13 Jbeta primers were used. Data came from immunoSEQ multiplex PCR; TCRdb stores just in-frame clones and leaves some out. The top ten clones hold more than 1.5% of a sample with 150,000 to 200,000 clones, 81% of them seen once. The specimen sequenced was PBMCs. The receptors originated from a young man in good health and CMV-seronegative.

This chain links TRBV29-1 with TRBJ2-2, with 8 bases identical to TRBD2. The CDR3 is 14 amino acids. Germline CDR1 SQVTM, CDR2 ANQGSEA. The J segment lost 4 bases and the V segment lost 6 bases, leaving 7 bases of the junction unmatched. The CDR3 region is CSVSGRVGTGELFF. The DNA of the CDR3 is TGCAGCGTCAGCGGGAGAGTCGGCACCGGGGAGCTGTTTTTT.

The rearrangement links TRBV7-2 to TRBJ2-5; a possible D gene is TRBD1 (6 bases). This CDR3 has 15 amino acids. Looked up from germline, CDR1 is SGHTA and CDR2 is FQGNSA. Trimming took off 5 bases at V and 5 bases at J, with 18 bases between the two ends. The CDR3 protein is CASSVQGGGLETQYF. Written as DNA, the CDR3 is TGTGCCAGCAGCGTACAGGGCGGTGGGTTGGAGACCCAGTACTTC.

The V and J genes are TRBV27 and TRBJ1-1; 7 bases line up with TRBD1. Germline values: CDR1 MNHEY, CDR2 SMNVEV (reference sequence). Trimming cost V 5 bases and J 2 bases; bases outside gene matches: 11. This CDR3 has 16 residues. As DNA, the CDR3 is TGTGCCAGCAGTCTCGCGGGACAGATGGGTAACACTGAAGCTTTCTTT. It encodes CASSLAGQMGNTEAFF.

The chain recombines TRBV5-1 with TRBJ2-3; 9 bases line up with TRBD1. The V segment lost 0 bases and the J segment 6 bases; nucleotides outside the gene matches: 8. Germline CDR1 and CDR2: SGHRS and YFSETQ. This CDR3 has 16 residues. In nucleotides, the CDR3 is TGCGCCAGCAGCTTGGGGTCACAGGGGGCAGCGGATACGCAGTATTTT. Its protein product is CASSLGSQGAADTQYF.

The chain uses TRBV4-3 and TRBJ1-2; TRBD1 agrees at 7 bases. The trim removed 2 bases at V and 3 bases at J, leaving 3 bases unmatched. The length of the CDR3 is 14 residues. Germline-derived CDR1 and CDR2 are LGHNA and YSLEER. The CDR3 loop reads CASSQPGTDYGYTF. CDR3 in DNA: TGCGCCAGCAGCCAACCCGGGACAGACTATGGCTACACCTTC.

The chain recombines TRBV5-1 with TRBJ2-1; possible D gene TRBD2, 5 bases. The CDR3 spans 13 residues. CDR1 is SGHRS and CDR2 is YFSETQ in the germline V gene. Trimming stripped 3 bases from V and 10 bases from J, with 14 bases between. As DNA, the CDR3 is TGCGCCAGCAGCTCCGGAGGCACCCCCGAGCAGTTCTTC. Amino acid sequence: CASSSGGTPEQFF. The entire variable domain, with the rest obtained from reference TRBV5-1 and TRBJ2-1, is as follows: KAGVTQTPRYLIKTRGQQVTLSCSPISGHRSVSWYQQTPGQGLQFLFEYFSETQRNKGNFPGRFSGRQFSNSRSEMNVSTLELGDSALYLCASSSGGTPEQFFGPGTRLTVL.

The rearrangement joins TRBV2 to TRBJ2-5, with 8 nucleotides matching TRBD1. Matching the DNA end better, TRBJ2-7 makes the J call doubtful. Germline V gene lookup returns CDR1 SNHLY and CDR2 FYNNEI. The CDR3 is 14 amino acids. CDR3 sequence reads: CASRDTGGTYEQYF. CDR3 nucleotide sequence: TGTGCCAGCAGGGACACAGGGGGAACCTACGAGCAGTACTTC.

The chain links TRBV27 to TRBJ1-2; D is undetermined. V shed 6 bases and J shed 4 bases, with 12 bases lying between them. The germline V gene encodes CDR1 MNHEY and CDR2 SMNVEV (reference sequence). The CDR3 covers 13 residues. The CDR3 bases are TGTGCCAGCAGCCCTCTTTCTTTCTATGGCTACACCTTC. This gives the protein CASSPLSFYGYTF.

The CDR3, as DNA: TGTGCCAGCAGTTACGGCACCGGGGAGCTGTTTTTT. This translates into CASSYGTGELFF. V usage is TRBV5-4 and J usage is TRBJ2-2; D gene unclear. CDR1 and CDR2 (germline): SGHNT, YYREEE (reference sequence). The ends were cut back, 5 bases at V and 4 bases at J, with 6 bases in the middle. The length of the CDR3 is 12 residues.

This clone was observed a handful of times. This sequence joins TRBV27 and TRBJ1-5; TRBD1 matches at 8 bases. The CDR3 length is 14 residues. CDR1 is MNHEY and CDR2 is SMNVEV in the germline V gene (reference sequence). The ends lost 5 bases at V and 7 bases at J; junction bases unmatched: 7. CDR3 region: CASSPDRVGQPQHF. For the CDR3, the DNA is TGTGCCAGCAGTCCGGACAGGGTGGGACAGCCCCAGCATTTT.

The rearrangement joins TRBV27 to TRBJ2-7; 9 bases are a match to TRBD1. V shed 6 bases, J shed 4 bases, and the junction held 13 bases outside the gene matches. CDR3 size: 16 residues. The germline gives CDR1 MNHEY, CDR2 SMNVEV (reference sequence). CDR3: CASSSLVGQGLYEQYF. The CDR3 coding sequence is TGTGCCAGCAGCTCCCTCGTGGGACAGGGTTTGTACGAGCAGTACTTC.

Only one count was recorded for this clone. The rearrangement uses TRBV11-2 and TRBJ2-7; 11 positions agree with TRBD1. The CDR3 extends over 14 amino acids. Germline CDR1 and CDR2: SGHAT and FQNNGV. Unmatched junction bases numbered 4, after V lost 5 bases and J lost 4 bases. CDR3 amino acids: CASSVRDRGYEQYF. DNA of the CDR3: TGTGCCAGCAGCGTCCGGGACAGGGGGTACGAGCAGTACTTC.

V and J are TRBV5-1 and TRBJ2-1, with 13 bases that match TRBD2. Trimming cost V 2 bases and J 7 bases; bases outside gene matches: 6. CDR1 is SGHRS and CDR2 is YFSETQ in the germline V gene. The CDR3 has 16 amino acids. In DNA form, the CDR3 reads TGCGCCAGCAGCTTTCAACTAGCGGGGGGGCGGAATGAGCAGTTCTTC. As protein: CASSFQLAGGRNEQFF. The variable domain in full, with the rest retrieved from reference TRBV5-1 and TRBJ2-1, is KAGVTQTPRYLIKTRGQQVTLSCSPISGHRSVSWYQQTPGQGLQFLFEYFSETQRNKGNFPGRFSGRQFSNSRSEMNVSTLELGDSALYLCASSFQLAGGRNEQFFGPGTRLTVL.

J is TRBJ2-2 and V is TRBV7-2; TRBD2 aligns across 8 bases. The CDR3 is made up of 17 amino acids. With V trimmed by 3 bases and J by 1 base, 7 bases remained unmatched. Germline CDR1 and CDR2: SGHTA and FQGNSA. The DNA of the CDR3 is TGTGCCAGCAGCTTGGACGTCAGCGGGGGGAACACCGGGGAGCTGTTTTTT. Translated, it gives CASSLDVSGGNTGELFF.

The J gene is TRBJ2-7, the V gene TRBV4-1; 7 nucleotides match TRBD1. Germline loops: CDR1 MGHRA, CDR2 YSYEKL. The V gene end was trimmed by 4 bases and the J gene end by 3 bases; junction bases not matched to a gene: 6. The CDR3 totals 14 residues. The CDR3 bases are TGCGCCAGCAGCCTGTCCAGGGGGAACTACGAGCAGTACTTC. Its protein is CASSLSRGNYEQYF.

This clone was seen only once. This sequence joins TRBV15 and TRBJ2-3, with 9 bases that match TRBD2. This CDR3 spans 12 amino acids. Germline assignment: CDR1 LNHNV and CDR2 YYDKDF (reference sequence). J lost 6 bases, V lost 8 bases, and 3 bases had no gene match. CDR3 sequence (DNA): TGTGCCACCGAAGGACTAGCGGATACGCAGTATTTT. This codes for CATEGLADTQYF.

V is TRBV28 and J is TRBJ1-1; no reliable D call. Germline CDR1 and CDR2: MDHEN and SYDVKM. V lost 3 bases to trimming and J lost 11 bases, with 10 bases between them. The CDR3 covers 11 residues. Here the CDR3 DNA reads TGTGCCAGCAGTTTCCTGGCCGGGGCTTTCTTT. As protein: CASSFLAGAFF.

Concerning this clone itself: Mismatch with germline at one junction end may stem from a read error. The chain links TRBV9 to TRBJ1-3; D call uncertain. Looked up from germline, CDR1 is SGDLS and CDR2 is YYNGEE. The CDR3 length is 14 residues. CDR3 sequence (DNA): TGTGCCGGCAGCGTAGACGACTGGGGAAACACCATATATTTT. It specifies CAGSVDDWGNTIYF.

The J gene is TRBJ2-7, the V gene TRBV10-3; 10 bases align to TRBD1. V trimming: 2 bases; J trimming: 2 bases; junction bases outside the gene matches: 6. The CDR3 runs 16 residues. Germline V gene data show CDR1 as ENHRY and CDR2 as SYGVKD. CDR3 sequence: CAISEQGQGSAYEQYF. The CDR3 nucleotides read TGTGCCATCAGTGAGCAGGGACAGGGGAGCGCCTACGAGCAGTACTTC.